The sequence of this TCR beta chain was determined in a study of immune cell composition in non-small cell lung cancer. At the level of the study: Histologic subtype was mainly adenocarcinoma or squamous cell carcinoma.

The CDR3 sequence is 15 residues long. Deletions cut 8 bases from V and 0 bases from J, with 14 bases between. The germline V gene encodes CDR1 SGHDN and CDR2 FVKESK. General study points: Roughly 75% of squamous and around a third of adenocarcinoma cases had tumour-associated clones >0.5%.

Genomic DNA came from frozen unsorted single-cell suspensions. Measured with immunoSEQ multiplex PCR; TCRdb has only the in-frame clones, and not every one. The sample shows about 3,200 clones, under 85% of them seen only once. Remarks on this clone: Its antigen remains unknown.

The sequence was obtained from a human donor with non-small cell lung cancer. Input material: lung tumor tissue. The chain uses TRBV14 and TRBJ2-1; D may be TRBD2 (5 bases). For the CDR3, the DNA is TGTGCCAGCGGAGGCCTGGGGAGCTCCTACAATGAGCAGTTCTTC. Translating it yields CASGGLGSSYNEQFF.